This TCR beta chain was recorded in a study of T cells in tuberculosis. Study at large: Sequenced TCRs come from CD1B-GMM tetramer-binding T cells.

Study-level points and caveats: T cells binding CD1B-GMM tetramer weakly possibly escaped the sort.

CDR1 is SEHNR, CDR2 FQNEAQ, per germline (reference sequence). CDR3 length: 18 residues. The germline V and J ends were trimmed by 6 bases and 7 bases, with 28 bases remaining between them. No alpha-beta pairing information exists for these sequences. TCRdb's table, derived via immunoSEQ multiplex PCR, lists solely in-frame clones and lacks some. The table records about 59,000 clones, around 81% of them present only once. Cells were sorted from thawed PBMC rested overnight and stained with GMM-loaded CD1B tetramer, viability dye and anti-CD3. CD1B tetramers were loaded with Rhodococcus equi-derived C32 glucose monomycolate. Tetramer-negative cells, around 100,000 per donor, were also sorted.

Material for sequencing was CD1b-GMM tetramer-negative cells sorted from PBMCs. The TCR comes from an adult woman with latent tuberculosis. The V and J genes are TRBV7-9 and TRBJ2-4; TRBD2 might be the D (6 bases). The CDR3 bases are TGTGCCAGCAGAGATTACAACCGGGACTCCCCCGGGGGTAACATTCAGTACTTC. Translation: CASRDYNRDSPGGNIQYF.